The TCR beta chain under discussion was sequenced for a study of blood T cell repertoires in COVID-19. Study context: COVID-19 samples collected from the United States, Italy and Spain covered acute and convalescent phases. T cells, B-cell-depleted T cells, or PBMCs supplied cDNA or gDNA.

Study processing details: Nucleated cell counts were estimated from reference gene primer amplification. Libraries were prepared by immunoSEQ multiplex PCR; TCRdb keeps only in-frame clonotypes and omits some of them. V and J calls and clone size come straight from that table; D and trimming were deduced from the DNA. The sample has approximately 94,000 clones, 70% to 90% seen once. This CDR3 is built from 16 residues. Germline V gives CDR1 SGHTA, CDR2 FQGNSA. Trimming cost V 3 bases and J 9 bases; bases outside gene matches: 9. The specimen was peripheral blood. The gene calls are TRBV7-2 and TRBJ2-1; 12 nucleotides line up with TRBD2. The sequence came from a human donor in a cohort sampled during active COVID-19. CDR3 nucleotides: TGTGCCAGCAGCTTTGTGGCTAGCGGGAGGGCCCGTGAGCAGTTCTTC. This encodes CASSFVASGRAREQFF.